This T cell receptor (beta chain) was sequenced in a study of radiotherapy plus CTLA-4 blockade in lung cancer. Measured with immunoSEQ multiplex PCR; TCRdb has only the in-frame clones, and not every one. Of approximately 70,000 clones listed, less than 85% were seen once; the top ten hold around a sixth. In the case of this clone: No antigen is known for it.

General study points: Radiotherapy with ipilimumab was followed by blood expansion of tumor-derived clones.

The origin of this receptor is a human donor with non-small cell lung cancer whose response to radiotherapy plus ipilimumab could not be evaluated. Some clones in this sample may be carry-over from other donors' samples. Material: peripheral blood, obtained from a patient treated with radiotherapy plus ipilimumab.

Here the CDR3 DNA reads TGTGCCAGTAACCTAAACTTGGGGCAGGGGGCAGAAAAACTGTTTTTT. Its protein product is CASNLNLGQGAEKLFF. The rearrangement uses TRBV19 and TRBJ1-4, with 8 bases that match TRBD1. Germline V gives CDR1 LNHDA, CDR2 SQIVND (reference sequence). The CDR3 has 16 amino acids. With V trimmed by 7 bases and J by 8 bases, 15 bases remained unmatched. The entire variable domain, with the rest obtained from reference TRBV19 and TRBJ1-4, is as follows: DGGITQSPKYLFRKEGQNVTLSCEQNLNHDAMYWYRQDPGQGLRLIYYSQIVNDFQKGDIAEGYSVSREKKESFPLTVTSAQKNPTAFYLCASNLNLGQGAEKLFFGSGTQLSVL.